Listed below are T cell receptor beta chains from one sample, sequenced in a study of CD4 T cells in relation to SARS-CoV-2 and coronaviruses. Data came from immunoSEQ multiplex PCR; TCRdb stores just in-frame clones and leaves some out. The data hold 35,000 to 40,000 clones, with approximately 83% observed a single time. Sequenced input: memory CD4+ T cells from PBMCs. These receptors all come from an adult with COVID-19. Each CDR3 is given with its conserved first and last residue. The order of the fields is J gene, V gene, CDR3 length, clone size, D gene, CDR3 DNA, CDR3 protein. D genes are given only for firm matches. Clone sizes are given selectively: once, few, many, or a class where the clone is expanded.

J: TRBJ2-7; V: TRBV3-1/TRBV3-2; length: 16; size: -; D: -; DNA: TGTGCCAGCACTCAAGGGTTGCCCGGGAGCACCTACGAGCAGTACTTC; CDR3: CASTQGLPGSTYEQYF
J: TRBJ2-5; V: TRBV18; length: 14; size: -; D: -; DNA: TGTGCCAGCTCACGTACCAGCGGGCAAGAGACCCAGTACTTC; CDR3: CASSRTSGQETQYF
J: TRBJ2-2; V: TRBV7-9; length: 16; size: -; D: -; DNA: TGTGCCAGCAGCTTAGTACGCGGAACGAACACCGGGGAGCTGTTTTTT; CDR3: CASSLVRGTNTGELFF
J: TRBJ2-5; V: TRBV7-9; length: 15; size: -; D: -; DNA: TGTGCCAGCAGCTTCGGGGGGCGGTGGCAAGAGACCCAGTACTTC; CDR3: CASSFGGRWQETQYF
J: TRBJ2-7; V: TRBV28; length: 16; size: -; D: TRBD2; DNA: TGTGCCAGCAGCCCATGGACTAGTCGGATGTTGGTTGGAGAGTACTTC; CDR3: CASSPWTSRMLVGEYF
J: TRBJ1-1; V: TRBV11-2; length: 10; size: -; D: -; DNA: TGTGCCAGCGGAGGACTTTTCGCTTTCTTT; CDR3: CASGGLFAFF
J: TRBJ1-1; V: TRBV15; length: 14; size: -; D: -; DNA: TGTGCCACCAGCTCGGGACCGTCGGAGACTGAAGCTTTCTTT; CDR3: CATSSGPSETEAFF
J: TRBJ1-4; V: TRBV18; length: 16; size: -; D: -; DNA: TGTGCCAGCTCAACTACGCTCCGGGCCTCTAATGAAAAACTGTTTTTT; CDR3: CASSTTLRASNEKLFF
J: TRBJ2-1; V: TRBV11-3; length: 17; size: -; D: TRBD2; DNA: TGTGCCAGCAGCTTAGGGTCCCGACTAGCGGAAGAAAATGAGCAGTTCTTC; CDR3: CASSLGSRLAEENEQFF
J: TRBJ2-1; V: TRBV5-1; length: 12; size: -; D: -; DNA: TGCGCCAGCAGCAGGGCTTGGGATGAGCAGTTCTTC; CDR3: CASSRAWDEQFF
J: TRBJ2-7; V: TRBV5-1; length: 14; size: -; D: TRBD1; DNA: TGCGCCAGCAGCTTGGCTGGACAGGGGTACGAGCAGTACTTC; CDR3: CASSLAGQGYEQYF
J: TRBJ1-3; V: TRBV19; length: 15; size: -; D: TRBD1; DNA: TGTGCCAGTGGAGACAGACAGGGGGCTGGAAACACCATATATTTT; CDR3: CASGDRQGAGNTIYF
J: TRBJ2-3; V: TRBV2; length: 13; size: -; D: -; DNA: TGTGCCAGCAGTTCATCCCGAGGGGATACGCAGTATTTT; CDR3: CASSSSRGDTQYF
J: TRBJ2-5; V: TRBV3-1/TRBV3-2; length: 12; size: -; D: -; DNA: TGTGCCAGCAGCCAAGTGGTCGAGACCCAGTACTTC; CDR3: CASSQVVETQYF
J: TRBJ2-5; V: TRBV11-2; length: 15; size: once; D: TRBD1; DNA: TGTGCCAGCAGAAAAAACAGGGGGCCGCAAGAGACCCAGTACTTC; CDR3: CASRKNRGPQETQYF
J: TRBJ2-2; V: TRBV5-1; length: 13; size: -; D: TRBD1; DNA: TGCGCCAGCAGCGACAGGGAGACCGGGGAGCTGTTTTTT; CDR3: CASSDRETGELFF
J: TRBJ2-1; V: TRBV5-1; length: 14; size: -; D: TRBD1; DNA: TGCGCCAGCAGCCCGGGACAGGACTACAATGAGCAGTTCTTC; CDR3: CASSPGQDYNEQFF
J: TRBJ2-5; V: TRBV6-1; length: 15; size: -; D: TRBD1; DNA: TGTGCCAGCAGTGAGGACAGGTGGGTTCAAGAGACCCAGTACTTC; CDR3: CASSEDRWVQETQYF
J: TRBJ1-5; V: TRBV2; length: 13; size: -; D: -; DNA: TGTGCCAGCAGGGGACGGTCGAATCAGCCCCAGCATTTT; CDR3: CASRGRSNQPQHF
J: TRBJ2-5; V: TRBV5-6; length: 16; size: -; D: TRBD1; DNA: TGTGCCAGCAGCACGCCGGGACAGGGGGCTTGGGAGACCCAGTACTTC; CDR3: CASSTPGQGAWETQYF
J: TRBJ2-7; V: TRBV27; length: 13; size: -; D: TRBD2; DNA: TGTGCCAGCAGTTTGGGGACTAGCTACGAGCAGTACTTC; CDR3: CASSLGTSYEQYF
J: TRBJ2-3; V: TRBV6-6; length: 16; size: -; D: TRBD2; DNA: TGTGCCAGCAGTTCTCTAGCGGGTGGGGTGGGAGGTACGCAGTATTTT; CDR3: CASSSLAGGVGGTQYF
J: TRBJ2-1; V: TRBV7-3; length: 15; size: -; D: TRBD1; DNA: TGTGCCAGCAGCTTGGACAGGGGGGGGTACAATGAGCAGTTCTTC; CDR3: CASSLDRGGYNEQFF
J: TRBJ1-1; V: TRBV5-4; length: 15; size: -; D: -; DNA: TGTGCCAGCAGCTTGGCTGCGGTCGTGGGCACTGAAGCTTTCTTT; CDR3: CASSLAAVVGTEAFF
J: TRBJ2-7; V: TRBV28; length: 15; size: -; D: TRBD1; DNA: TGTGCCAGCAGTCGCTCCGGGACAGGGACCTACGAGCAGTACTTC; CDR3: CASSRSGTGTYEQYF
J: TRBJ1-1; V: TRBV14; length: 14; size: -; D: TRBD1; DNA: TGTGCCAGCAGTGAATTGGGACAGGGCACTGAAGCTTTCTTT; CDR3: CASSELGQGTEAFF
J: TRBJ2-3; V: TRBV7-3; length: 15; size: -; D: TRBD2; DNA: TGTGCCAGCAGCTCAGAGCGGGAGTCCACAGATACGCAGTATTTT; CDR3: CASSSERESTDTQYF
J: TRBJ2-7; V: TRBV28; length: 15; size: -; D: TRBD2; DNA: TGTGCCAGCAGGCTAGTAGGTACTAGCGGCTACGAGCAGTACTTC; CDR3: CASRLVGTSGYEQYF
J: TRBJ2-4; V: TRBV6-5; length: 16; size: -; D: TRBD2; DNA: TGTGCCAGCAGTTACCATAGCGGGAGGGCCAAAAACATTCAGTACTTC; CDR3: CASSYHSGRAKNIQYF
J: TRBJ2-3; V: TRBV2; length: 13; size: -; D: -; DNA: TGTGCCAGCGAGCTCCTGGGCACAGATACGCAGTATTTT; CDR3: CASELLGTDTQYF
J: TRBJ1-2; V: TRBV7-9; length: 15; size: -; D: -; DNA: TGTGCCAGCAGCTTCGTCGGCCCTACTACATATGGCTACACCTTC; CDR3: CASSFVGPTTYGYTF
J: TRBJ2-5; V: TRBV5-1; length: 15; size: -; D: -; DNA: TGCGCCAGCAGCTCCCCTCCGGGACTCCAAGAGACCCAGTACTTC; CDR3: CASSSPPGLQETQYF
J: TRBJ1-4; V: TRBV7-2; length: 15; size: -; D: -; DNA: TGTGCCAGCAGCTTAGATACAGCCCTTTATGAAAAACTGTTTTTT; CDR3: CASSLDTALYEKLFF
J: TRBJ1-3; V: TRBV5-4; length: 11; size: once; D: -; DNA: TGTGCCAGCAGCTCGTTGGACACCATATATTTT; CDR3: CASSSLDTIYF
J: TRBJ2-2; V: TRBV7-9; length: 16; size: -; D: TRBD2; DNA: TGTGCCAGCAGCTTGGGCCAGCGGGAGGGGGCCGGGGAGCTGTTTTTT; CDR3: CASSLGQREGAGELFF
J: TRBJ2-5; V: TRBV19; length: 15; size: few; D: -; DNA: TGTGCCAGTACCAACAGGGCTAGCCCCTGGGAGACCCAGTACTTC; CDR3: CASTNRASPWETQYF
J: TRBJ2-6; V: TRBV5-1; length: 17; size: -; D: -; DNA: TGCGCCAGCAGCTTGGCCATCCTTTCTTCTGGGGCCAACGTCCTGACTTTC; CDR3: CASSLAILSSGANVLTF
J: TRBJ1-3; V: TRBV9; length: 13; size: -; D: -; DNA: TGTGCCAGCAGCAGGAACTCTGGAAACACCATATATTTT; CDR3: CASSRNSGNTIYF
J: TRBJ2-1; V: TRBV5-6; length: 13; size: -; D: -; DNA: TGTGCCAGCAGCGGGGACCCCTACAATGAGCAGTTCTTC; CDR3: CASSGDPYNEQFF
J: TRBJ2-3; V: TRBV29-1; length: 15; size: -; D: TRBD1; DNA: TGCAGCGTTGACCCCATGACAGGGGCGACAGATACGCAGTATTTT; CDR3: CSVDPMTGATDTQYF
J: TRBJ2-7; V: TRBV6-2/TRBV6-3; length: 13; size: -; D: TRBD1; DNA: TGTGCCAGCAGCCCAACAGGGGGCTACGAGCAGTACTTC; CDR3: CASSPTGGYEQYF
J: TRBJ2-3; V: TRBV5-1; length: 21; size: -; D: TRBD2; DNA: TGCGCCAGCAGTCCGATTCGGACTAGCGGGAGGGCAGGATTGAGCACAGATACGCAGTATTTT; CDR3: CASSPIRTSGRAGLSTDTQYF
J: TRBJ1-5; V: TRBV19; length: 14; size: -; D: -; DNA: TGTGCCAGTATAGGAGTCAATAGCAATCAGCCCCAGCATTTT; CDR3: CASIGVNSNQPQHF
J: TRBJ2-3; V: TRBV7-3; length: 13; size: -; D: -; DNA: TGTGCCAGCAGTTCCCAGCGAACAGATACGCAGTATTTT; CDR3: CASSSQRTDTQYF
J: TRBJ2-5; V: TRBV7-2; length: 14; size: -; D: -; DNA: TGTGCCAGCAGCTTCCGGTCAGCCGCGGAGACCCAGTACTTC; CDR3: CASSFRSAAETQYF